This TCR beta chain appears in the sequencing data of a study of CD8+ T cells in alopecia areata. Study-level points and caveats: Many of the expanded lesional clones endured in scalp and blood while on tofacitinib.

Treatment reported: oral pan-JAK inhibitor, 5-10 mg twice daily. Extraction of RNA preceded its reverse transcription into cDNA, which served as the sequencing template. TCRdb's copy holds only in-frame clones and misses some; the assay was immunoSEQ multiplex PCR. The sample lists under 150,000 clones, more than 40% occurring once. About this clone itself: The antigen remains unidentified.

Germline V gives CDR1 GTSNPN, CDR2 SVGIG (reference sequence). The germline V and J ends were trimmed by 3 bases and 7 bases, with 15 bases remaining between them. This CDR3 region has 14 residues. The sample consisted of CD4+ T cells sorted from blood, taken at week 4, from a patient treated with tofacitinib. This chain connects TRBV30 to TRBJ1-4; no clear D gene. This clonotype was obtained from a human donor with alopecia areata. The CDR3 nucleotides read TGTGCCTGGAGACCGGGGAATCAAGGTGAAAAACTGTTTTTT. Translation: CAWRPGNQGEKLFF. The whole variable domain, filled in from reference TRBV30 and TRBJ1-4, reads SQTIHQWPATLVQPVGSPLSLECTVEGTSNPNLYWYRQAAGRGLQLLFYSVGIGQISSEVPQNLSASRPQDRQFILSSKKLLLSDSGFYLCAWRPGNQGEKLFFGSGTQLSVL.